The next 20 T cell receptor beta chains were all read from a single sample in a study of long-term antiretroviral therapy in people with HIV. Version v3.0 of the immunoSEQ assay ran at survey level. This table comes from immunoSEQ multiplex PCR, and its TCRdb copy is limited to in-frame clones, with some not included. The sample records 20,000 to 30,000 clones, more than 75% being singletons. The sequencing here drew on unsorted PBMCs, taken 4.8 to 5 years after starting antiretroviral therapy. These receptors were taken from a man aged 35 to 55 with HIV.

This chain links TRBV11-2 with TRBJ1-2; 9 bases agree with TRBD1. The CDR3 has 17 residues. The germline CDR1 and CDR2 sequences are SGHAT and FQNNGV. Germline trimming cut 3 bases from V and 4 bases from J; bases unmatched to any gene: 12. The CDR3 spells CASSFLQGAPSPYGYTF. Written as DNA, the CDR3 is TGTGCCAGCAGCTTTCTACAGGGGGCCCCCAGCCCCTATGGCTACACCTTC. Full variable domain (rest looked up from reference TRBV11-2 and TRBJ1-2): EAGVAQSPRYKIIEKRQSVAFWCNPISGHATLYWYQQILGQGPKLLIQFQNNGVVDDSQLPKDRFSAERLKGVDSTLKIQPAKLEDSAVYLCASSFLQGAPSPYGYTFGSGTRLTVV.

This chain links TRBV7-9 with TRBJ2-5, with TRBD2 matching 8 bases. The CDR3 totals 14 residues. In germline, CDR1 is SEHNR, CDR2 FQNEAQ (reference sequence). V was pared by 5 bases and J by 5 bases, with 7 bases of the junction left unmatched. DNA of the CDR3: TGTGCCAGCAGCAGTACTAGCGGCGGTGAGACCCAGTACTTC. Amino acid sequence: CASSSTSGGETQYF.

CDR3 residues: CAWSLHAGVQETQYF. In DNA form, the CDR3 reads TGTGCCTGGAGTTTACATGCAGGGGTCCAAGAGACCCAGTACTTC. The chain carries TRBV30 and TRBJ2-5, with a tentative D call TRBD1 (6 bases). This CDR3 has 15 amino acids. V was cut by 2 bases and J by 1 base, with 14 bases left in between. From germline, CDR1 is GTSNPN and CDR2 SVGIG (reference sequence).

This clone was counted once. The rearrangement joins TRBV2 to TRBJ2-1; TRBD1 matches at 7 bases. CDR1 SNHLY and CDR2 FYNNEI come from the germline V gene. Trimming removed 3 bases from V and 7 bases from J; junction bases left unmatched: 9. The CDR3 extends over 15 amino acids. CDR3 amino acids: CASSDLKGAQNEQFF. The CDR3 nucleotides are TGTGCCAGCAGTGACTTGAAGGGGGCGCAGAATGAGCAGTTCTTC. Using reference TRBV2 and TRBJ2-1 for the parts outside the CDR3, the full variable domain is EPEVTQTPSHQVTQMGQEVILRCVPISNHLYFYWYRQILGQKVEFLVSFYNNEISEKSEIFDDQFSVERPDGSNFTLKIRSTKLEDSAMYFCASSDLKGAQNEQFFGPGTRLTVL.

The CDR3 protein is CASSLSGTRGTDTQYF. The CDR3 DNA is TGTGCCAGCAGCTTATCCGGGACTAGGGGCACAGATACGCAGTATTTT. The chain has TRBV11-2 and TRBJ2-3, with TRBD2 matching 8 bases. Per germline, CDR1 SGHAT and CDR2 FQNNGV. This CDR3 has 16 residues. The V gene end was trimmed by 2 bases and the J gene end by 1 base; junction bases not matched to a gene: 5.

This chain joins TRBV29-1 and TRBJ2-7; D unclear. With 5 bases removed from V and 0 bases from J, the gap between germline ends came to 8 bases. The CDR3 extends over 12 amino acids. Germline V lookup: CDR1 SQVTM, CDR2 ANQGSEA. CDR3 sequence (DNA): TGCAGCGTTACCACCAGCTCCTACGAGCAGTACTTC. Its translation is CSVTTSSYEQYF.

Written as DNA, the CDR3 is TGCGCCAGCAGCTTGGTGCAGAGTGAAGCTTTCTTT. Encoded protein: CASSLVQSEAFF. The chain carries TRBV5-1 and TRBJ1-1; D remains unclear. Trimming removed 0 bases from V and 7 bases from J, with 7 bases in between. This CDR3 contains 12 residues. CDR1 is SGHRS, CDR2 YFSETQ, per germline.

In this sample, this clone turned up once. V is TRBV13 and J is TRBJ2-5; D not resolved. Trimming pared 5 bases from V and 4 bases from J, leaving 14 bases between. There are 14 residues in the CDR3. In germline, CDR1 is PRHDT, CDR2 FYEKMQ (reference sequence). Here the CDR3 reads CASSTFGAGETQYF. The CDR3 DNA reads TGTGCCAGCAGCACCTTCGGTGCAGGAGAGACCCAGTACTTC. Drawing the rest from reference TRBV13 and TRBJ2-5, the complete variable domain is AAGVIQSPRHLIKEKRETATLKCYPIPRHDTVYWYQQGPGQDPQFLISFYEKMQSDKGSIPDRFSAQQFSDYHSELNMSSLELGDSALYFCASSTFGAGETQYFGPGTRLLVL.

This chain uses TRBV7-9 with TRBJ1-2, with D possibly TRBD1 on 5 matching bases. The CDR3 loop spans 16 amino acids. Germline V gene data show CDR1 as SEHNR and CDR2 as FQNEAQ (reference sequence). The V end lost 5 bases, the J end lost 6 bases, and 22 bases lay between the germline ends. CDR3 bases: TGTGCCAGCAGCCCCCAAACCGGGACCGCGGTTGATGGCTACACCTTC. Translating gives CASSPQTGTAVDGYTF.

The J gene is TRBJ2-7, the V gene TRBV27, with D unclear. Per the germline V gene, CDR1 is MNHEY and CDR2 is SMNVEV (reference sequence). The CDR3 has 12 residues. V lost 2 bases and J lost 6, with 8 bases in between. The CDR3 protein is CASSLLGSEQYF. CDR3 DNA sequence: TGTGCCAGCAGTTTACTGGGAAGCGAGCAGTACTTC.

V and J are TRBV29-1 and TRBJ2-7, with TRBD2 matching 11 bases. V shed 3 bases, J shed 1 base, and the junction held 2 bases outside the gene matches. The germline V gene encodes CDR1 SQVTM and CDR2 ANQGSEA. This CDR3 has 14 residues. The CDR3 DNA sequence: TGCAGCGTTGATACTAGCGGGGGATCCTACGAGCAGTACTTC. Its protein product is CSVDTSGGSYEQYF.

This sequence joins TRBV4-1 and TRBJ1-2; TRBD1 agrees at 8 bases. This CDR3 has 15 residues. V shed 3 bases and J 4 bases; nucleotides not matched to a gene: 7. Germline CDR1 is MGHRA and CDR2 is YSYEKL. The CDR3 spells CASSQLDRAPYGYTF. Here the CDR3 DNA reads TGCGCCAGCAGCCAGTTGGACAGGGCCCCCTATGGCTACACCTTC.

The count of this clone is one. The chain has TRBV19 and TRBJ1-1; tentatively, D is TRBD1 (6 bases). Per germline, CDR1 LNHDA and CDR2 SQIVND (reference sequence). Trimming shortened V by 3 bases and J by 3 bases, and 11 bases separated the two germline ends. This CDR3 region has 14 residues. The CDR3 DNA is TGTGCCAGTAGTATCAGGGGTTTTGACACTGAAGCTTTCTTT. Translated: CASSIRGFDTEAFF.

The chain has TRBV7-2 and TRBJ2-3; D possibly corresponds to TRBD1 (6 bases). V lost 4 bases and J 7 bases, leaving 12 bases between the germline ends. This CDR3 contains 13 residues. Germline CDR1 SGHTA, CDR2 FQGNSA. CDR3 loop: CASSSNRVNTQYF. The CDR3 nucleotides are TGTGCCAGCAGCTCTAACAGGGTAAATACGCAGTATTTT.

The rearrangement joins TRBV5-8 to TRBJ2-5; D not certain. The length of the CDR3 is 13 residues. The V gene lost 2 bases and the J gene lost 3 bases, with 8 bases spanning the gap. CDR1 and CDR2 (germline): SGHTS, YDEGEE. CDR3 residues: CASSFSAKETQYF. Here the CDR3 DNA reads TGTGCCAGCAGCTTTTCAGCAAAAGAGACCCAGTACTTC. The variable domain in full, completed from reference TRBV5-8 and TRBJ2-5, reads EAGVTQSPTHLIKTRGQQATLRCSPISGHTSVYWYQQALGLGLQFLLWYDEGEERNRGNFPPRFSGRQFPNYSSELNVNALELEDSALYLCASSFSAKETQYFGPGTRLLVL.

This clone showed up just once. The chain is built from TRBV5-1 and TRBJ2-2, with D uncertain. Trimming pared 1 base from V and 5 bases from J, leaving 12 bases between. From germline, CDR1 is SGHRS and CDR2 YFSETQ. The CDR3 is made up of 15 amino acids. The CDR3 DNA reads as TGCGCCAGCAGCTTGATGGCAGGAGTGACCGGGGAGCTGTTTTTT. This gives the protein CASSLMAGVTGELFF.

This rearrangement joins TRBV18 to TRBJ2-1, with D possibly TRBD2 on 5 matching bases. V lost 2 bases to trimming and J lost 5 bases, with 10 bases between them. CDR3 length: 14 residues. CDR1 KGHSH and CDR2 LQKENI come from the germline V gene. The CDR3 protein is CASSPGGMDNEQFF. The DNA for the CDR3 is TGTGCCAGCTCACCAGGAGGAATGGACAATGAGCAGTTCTTC.

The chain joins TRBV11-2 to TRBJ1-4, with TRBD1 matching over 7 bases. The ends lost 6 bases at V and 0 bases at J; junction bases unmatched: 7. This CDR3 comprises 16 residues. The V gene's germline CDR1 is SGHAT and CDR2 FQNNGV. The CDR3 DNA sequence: TGTGCCAGCAGGGCCGGGACAGCCGCAACTAATGAAAAACTGTTTTTT. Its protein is CASRAGTAATNEKLFF.

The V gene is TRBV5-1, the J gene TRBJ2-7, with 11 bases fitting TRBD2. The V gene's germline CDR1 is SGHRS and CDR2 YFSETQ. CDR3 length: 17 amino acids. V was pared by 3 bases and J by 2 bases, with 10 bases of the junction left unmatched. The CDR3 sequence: CASSYVPPGLAAYEQYF. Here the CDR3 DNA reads TGCGCCAGCAGCTACGTACCACCGGGACTAGCGGCCTACGAGCAGTACTTC. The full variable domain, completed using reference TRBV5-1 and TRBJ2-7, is KAGVTQTPRYLIKTRGQQVTLSCSPISGHRSVSWYQQTPGQGLQFLFEYFSETQRNKGNFPGRFSGRQFSNSRSEMNVSTLELGDSALYLCASSYVPPGLAAYEQYFGPGTRLTVT.

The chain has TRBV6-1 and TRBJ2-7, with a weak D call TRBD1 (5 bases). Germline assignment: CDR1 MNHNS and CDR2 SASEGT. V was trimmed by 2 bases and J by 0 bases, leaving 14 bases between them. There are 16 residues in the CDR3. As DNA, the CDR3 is TGTGCCAGCAGTGAAATCGCAGGGTCCAGCTCCTACGAGCAGTACTTC. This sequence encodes CASSEIAGSSSYEQYF.